Listed below are T cell receptor beta chains from one sample, sequenced in a study of blood T cell repertoires in COVID-19. Here immunoSEQ multiplex PCR was the method, and the copy in TCRdb shows in-frame clones only, minus some. Of about 200,000 clones in the sample, approximately 87% were seen once. Source material: peripheral blood. These receptors were taken from a man aged 55-75 years who had recovered from COVID-19. CDR3s include the opening cysteine and the closing phenylalanine or tryptophan. D genes are given only for firm matches. Clone size is given for some rows only: seen once, a few or many times, or a class if the clone is expanded.

D gene	clone size	V gene	J gene	CDR3 protein	CDR3 DNA
NA	NA	TRBV19	TRBJ1-1	CASSISMTQGAFF	TGTGCCAGTAGTATCTCCATGACCCAGGGAGCTTTCTTT
NA	NA	TRBV7-8	TRBJ2-7	CASTLRDTAIYEQYF	TGTGCCAGCACGCTCCGGGACACAGCAATTTACGAGCAGTACTTC
NA	NA	TRBV5-1	TRBJ1-1	CASSLDIRGAAFF	TGCGCCAGCAGCTTAGACATCCGGGGAGCAGCTTTCTTT
NA	many	TRBV5-1	TRBJ1-4	CASSLNADNEKLFF	TGCGCCAGCAGCTTGAACGCAGATAATGAAAAACTGTTTTTT
NA	NA	TRBV18	TRBJ1-2	CASSPSGNGYTF	TGTGCCAGCTCACCATCGGGGAACGGCTACACCTTC
TRBD2	NA	TRBV28	TRBJ2-7	CASSLVAGVGLSYEQYF	TGTGCCAGCAGTTTGGTAGCGGGGGTGGGCCTCAGTTACGAGCAGTACTTC
NA	NA	TRBV6-6	TRBJ2-1	CASSYFSDNEQFF	TGTGCCAGCAGTTACTTTTCCGACAATGAGCAGTTCTTC
NA	NA	TRBV5-1	TRBJ2-4	CASSQTPLYSNIQYF	TGCGCCAGCAGCCAAACCCCACTCTATTCAAACATTCAGTACTTC
NA	once	TRBV6-5	TRBJ2-1	CASSYSTGYSYNEQFF	TGTGCCAGCAGTTACTCGACCGGGTACTCCTACAATGAGCAGTTCTTC
NA	NA	TRBV7-2	TRBJ1-2	CASSLADSYGYTF	TGTGCCAGCAGCCTCGCCGATAGCTATGGCTACACCTTC
TRBD1	NA	TRBV18	TRBJ2-6	CASSPPSGTGVAGANVLTF	TGTGCCAGCTCACCACCCTCCGGGACAGGGGTTGCTGGGGCCAACGTCCTGACTTTC
NA	NA	TRBV7-8	TRBJ2-7	CASSLTGSHEQYF	TGTGCCAGCAGCCTTACCGGGAGCCACGAGCAGTACTTC
TRBD1	few	TRBV18	TRBJ1-2	CASSPYVIRGQGEWYYGYTF	TGTGCCAGCTCACCATATGTAATCCGAGGACAGGGAGAATGGTACTATGGCTACACCTTC
NA	NA	TRBV6-2/TRBV6-3	TRBJ1-5	CASSYGQLNQPQHF	TGTGCCAGCAGTTACGGGCAACTCAATCAGCCCCAGCATTTT
TRBD2	once	TRBV5-8	TRBJ2-3	CASSLGPSGVLSTDTQYF	TGTGCCAGCAGCTTGGGGCCTAGCGGGGTTCTAAGCACAGATACGCAGTATTTT
NA	NA	TRBV7-9	TRBJ1-1	CASSLMGPNTEAFF	TGTGCCAGCAGCTTAATGGGCCCGAACACTGAAGCTTTCTTT